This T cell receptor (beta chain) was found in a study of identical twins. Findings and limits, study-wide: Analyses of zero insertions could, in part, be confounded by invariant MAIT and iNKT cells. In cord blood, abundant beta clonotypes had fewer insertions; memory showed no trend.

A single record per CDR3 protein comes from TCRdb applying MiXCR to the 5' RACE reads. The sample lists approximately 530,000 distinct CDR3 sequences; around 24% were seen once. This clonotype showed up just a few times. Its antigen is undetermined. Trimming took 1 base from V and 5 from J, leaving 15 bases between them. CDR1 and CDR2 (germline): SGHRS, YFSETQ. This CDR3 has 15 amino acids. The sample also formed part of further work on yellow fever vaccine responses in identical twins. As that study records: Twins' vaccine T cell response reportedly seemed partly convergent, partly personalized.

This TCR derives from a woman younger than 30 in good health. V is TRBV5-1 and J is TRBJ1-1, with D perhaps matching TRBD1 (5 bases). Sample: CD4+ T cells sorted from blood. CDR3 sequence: CASSLSGGVETEAFF. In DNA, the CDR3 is TGCGCCAGCAGCTTGTCCGGGGGGGTGGAGACTGAAGCTTTCTTT.